Sequencing of this T cell receptor beta chain was carried out in a study of beta chain features in type 1 diabetes. This clone was recorded a few times. Its specificity is not known. Study observations and caveats: For patients, the naive, central memory and Treg TCRB repertoires appeared more alike than for healthy donors. More deletions and fewer insertions at VDJ junctions were found in patients with type 1 diabetes. Whether TCRB rearrangement is influenced by HLA type went unresolved here. PCR might favor shorter templates, equally in patients and controls.

J lost 4 bases, V lost 5 bases, and 6 bases had no gene match. This CDR3 has 15 residues. Per the germline V gene, CDR1 is SGHTA and CDR2 is FQGNSA. cDNA synthesis used the whole RNA isolate, giving expressed TCRB sequences. TCRdb keeps only in-frame clones here, not all; method: immunoSEQ multiplex PCR. The sample lists around 300,000 clones; around 7.3% were seen once. The J gene is TRBJ2-1, the V gene TRBV7-2; 9 bases map to TRBD2. Specimen: central memory CD4+ T cells from blood. The receptor's source is a woman under 30 in good health. CDR3 region: CASSRIAGVYNEQFF. CDR3 sequence (DNA): TGTGCCAGCAGCAGAATAGCGGGAGTGTACAATGAGCAGTTCTTC.